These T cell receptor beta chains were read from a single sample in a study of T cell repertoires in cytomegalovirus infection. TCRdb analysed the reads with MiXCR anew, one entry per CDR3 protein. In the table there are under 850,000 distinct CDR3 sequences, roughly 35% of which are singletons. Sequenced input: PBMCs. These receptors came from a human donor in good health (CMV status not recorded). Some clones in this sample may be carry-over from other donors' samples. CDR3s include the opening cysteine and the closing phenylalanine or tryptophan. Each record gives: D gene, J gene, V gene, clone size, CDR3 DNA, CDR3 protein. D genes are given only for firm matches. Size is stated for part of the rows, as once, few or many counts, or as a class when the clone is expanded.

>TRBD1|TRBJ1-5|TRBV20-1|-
TGCAGTGCTAGAGATGGGGCCAGGGGGAATAATCAGCCCCAGCATTTT
CSARDGARGNNQPQHF
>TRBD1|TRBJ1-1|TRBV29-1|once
TGCAGCGTGGGACAGAGGAACACTGAAGCTTTCTTT
CSVGQRNTEAFF
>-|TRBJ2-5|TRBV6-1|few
TGTGCCAGCAGCCAAATCGGAGGGACCCAGTACTTC
CASSQIGGTQYF
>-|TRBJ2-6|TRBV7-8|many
TGTGCCAGCAGCCCAACCTTTTCTGGGGCCAACGTCCTGACTTTC
CASSPTFSGANVLTF
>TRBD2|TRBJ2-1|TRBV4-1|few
TGCGCCAGCAGCCCCCGGGGCGAGCGGGACCCTTACAATGAGCAGTTCTTC
CASSPRGERDPYNEQFF
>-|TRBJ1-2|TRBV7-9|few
TGTGCCAGCAGCCAAGCTAGGGGCTACACCTTC
CASSQARGYTF
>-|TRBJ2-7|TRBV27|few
TGTGCCAGCTTCTCTTGGGGAGTCTACGAGCAGTACTTC
CASFSWGVYEQYF
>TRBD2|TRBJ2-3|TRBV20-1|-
TGCAGTGCTAGAGGGACACTAGCGGGAAGGAATACGCAGTATTTT
CSARGTLAGRNTQYF
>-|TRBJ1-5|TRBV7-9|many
TGTGCCAGCAGCCTAAGGGGGGGTCAGCCCCAGCATTTT
CASSLRGGQPQHF
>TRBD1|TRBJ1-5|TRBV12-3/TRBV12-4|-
TGTGCCAGCAGCCCACCCCTCGACAGGGCAGATCAGCCCCAGCATTTT
CASSPPLDRADQPQHF
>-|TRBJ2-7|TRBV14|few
TGTGCCAGCAGCCAAGGTCGCCCCTGGGTCCACGAGCAGTACTTC
CASSQGRPWVHEQYF
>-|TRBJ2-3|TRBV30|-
TGTGCCTGGAGTTACACAGGAGGGGATACGCAGTATTTT
CAWSYTGGDTQYF
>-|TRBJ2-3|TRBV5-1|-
TGCGCCAGCAGCTTGGCCGACCGGGATACGCAGTATTTT
CASSLADRDTQYF
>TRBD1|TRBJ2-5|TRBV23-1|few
TGCGCCAGCAGCCCGGGGGGACAGGGAAAACAAGAGACCCAGTACTTC
CASSPGGQGKQETQYF
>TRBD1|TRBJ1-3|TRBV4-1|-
TGCGCCAGCAGCCTTACCTCGACAGGGGGCCCTAGTCACTCTGGAAACACCATATATTTT
CASSLTSTGGPSHSGNTIYF
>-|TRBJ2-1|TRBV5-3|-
TGTGCCAGCAGCTACACCGGGACAGAGCAGTTCTTC
CASSYTGTEQFF
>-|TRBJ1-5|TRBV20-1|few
TGCAGTGCTAGAGTGGGGGGGAGCAATCAGCCCCAGCATTTT
CSARVGGSNQPQHF
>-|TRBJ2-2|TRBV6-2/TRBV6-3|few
TGTGCCAGCAGTTACCTGGCAGGGACCACCGGGGAGCTGTTTTTT
CASSYLAGTTGELFF
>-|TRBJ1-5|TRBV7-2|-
TGTGCCAGCAACCAGGGATTGTATAGCAATCAGCCCCAGCATTTT
CASNQGLYSNQPQHF
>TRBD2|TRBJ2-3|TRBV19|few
TGTGCCAGTAGTATCCTAGCGGGGGGGCCTCGCACAGATACGCAGTATTTT
CASSILAGGPRTDTQYF
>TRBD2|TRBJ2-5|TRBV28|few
TGTGCCAGCAGCCCGCCCGGCGGGGGGGTACGAGAGACCCAGTACTTC
CASSPPGGGVRETQYF
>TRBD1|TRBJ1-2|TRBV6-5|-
TGTGCCAGCAGTTCGGGACAGGCTTATGGCTACACCTTC
CASSSGQAYGYTF
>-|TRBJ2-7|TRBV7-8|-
TGTGCCAGCAGCGTTATACAGCGTGAGGAGCAGTACTTC
CASSVIQREEQYF
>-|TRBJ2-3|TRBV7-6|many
TGTGCCAGCAGCGAAAAGTACCCAGATACGCAGTATTTT
CASSEKYPDTQYF
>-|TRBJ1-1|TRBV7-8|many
TGTGCCAGCAGCTTAGTTGTAGGGGGTAGGGGAATGAACACTGAAGCTTTCTTT
CASSLVVGGRGMNTEAFF
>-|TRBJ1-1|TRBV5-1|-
TGCGCCAGCAGCTTGCGGTTCAGGGAGGGGGAGGCTTTCTTT
CASSLRFREGEAFF
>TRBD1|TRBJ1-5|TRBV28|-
TGTGCCAGAGCACTCGGGACAGGGGGCAGACAGCCCCGGCATTTT
CARALGTGGRQPRHF
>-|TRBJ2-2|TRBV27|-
TGTGCCAGCAGTTTCGTCAATTCGAACACCGGGGAGCTGTTTTTT
CASSFVNSNTGELFF
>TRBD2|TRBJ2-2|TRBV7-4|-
TGTGCCAGCAGCTTAATAGCGGGTCGTCTCACCGGGGAGCTGTTTTTT
CASSLIAGRLTGELFF
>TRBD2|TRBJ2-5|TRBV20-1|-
TGCAGTGCTAGGCGGCTAGCGGGAGCCCGGGAGACCCAGTACTTC
CSARRLAGARETQYF
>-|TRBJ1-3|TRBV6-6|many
TGTGCCAGCAGTTACTCAATTGGGGGAAACACCATATATTTT
CASSYSIGGNTIYF
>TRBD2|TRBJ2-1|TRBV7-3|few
TGTGCCAGCAGAAAAACCGGGACTAGCGGGGGACGCCTCAATGAGCAGTTCTTC
CASRKTGTSGGRLNEQFF
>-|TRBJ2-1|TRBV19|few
TGTGCCAGTAGTATACACCCCCGGAGTAGCGGAGCCTACAATGAGCAGTTCTTC
CASSIHPRSSGAYNEQFF
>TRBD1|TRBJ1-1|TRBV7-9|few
TGTGCCAGCAGCTTAGTAGCCCGCGGGCCAGGGGGAGCGAACACTGAAGCTTTCTTT
CASSLVARGPGGANTEAFF
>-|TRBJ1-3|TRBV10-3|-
TGTGCCGTCTCGACCGACAGCTCTGGAAACACCATATATTTT
CAVSTDSSGNTIYF
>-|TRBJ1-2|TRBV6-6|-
TGTGCCAGCGGGGGGGAATCTTTACTAGATATCTACACCTTC
CASGGESLLDIYTF
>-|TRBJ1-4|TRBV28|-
TGTGCCAGCAGGCCTATACAGGGACCTTTACATGAAAAACTGTTTTTT
CASRPIQGPLHEKLFF
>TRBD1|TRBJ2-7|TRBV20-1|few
TGCAGTGCTAGAGATCCTGGGGACAGGGTTCTTCGGGAGCAGTACTTC
CSARDPGDRVLREQYF